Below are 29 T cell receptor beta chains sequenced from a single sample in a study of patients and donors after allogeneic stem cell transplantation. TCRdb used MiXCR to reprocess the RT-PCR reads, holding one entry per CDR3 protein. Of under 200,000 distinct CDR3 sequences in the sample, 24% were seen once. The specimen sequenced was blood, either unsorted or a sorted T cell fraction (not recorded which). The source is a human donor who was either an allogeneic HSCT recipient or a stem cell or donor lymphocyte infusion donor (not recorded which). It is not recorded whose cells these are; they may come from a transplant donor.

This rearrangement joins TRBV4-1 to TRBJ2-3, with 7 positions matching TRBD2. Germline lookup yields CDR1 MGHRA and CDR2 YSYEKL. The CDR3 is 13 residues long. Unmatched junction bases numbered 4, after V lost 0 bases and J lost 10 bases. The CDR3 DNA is TGCGCCAGCAGCCAAGATGGGGGGGTAGCGCAGTATTTT. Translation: CASSQDGGVAQYF.

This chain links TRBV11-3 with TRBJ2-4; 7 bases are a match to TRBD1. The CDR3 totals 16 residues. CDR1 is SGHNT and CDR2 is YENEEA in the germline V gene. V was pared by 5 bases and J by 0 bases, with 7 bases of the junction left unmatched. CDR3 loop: CASSPGTDQAKNIQYF. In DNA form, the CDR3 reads TGTGCCAGCAGCCCAGGGACAGATCAAGCCAAAAACATTCAGTACTTC.

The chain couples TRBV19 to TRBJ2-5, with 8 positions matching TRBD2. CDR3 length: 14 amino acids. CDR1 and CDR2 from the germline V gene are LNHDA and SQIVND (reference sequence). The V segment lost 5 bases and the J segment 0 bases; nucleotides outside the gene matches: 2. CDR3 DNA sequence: TGTGCCAGTAGTCCGACTAGCGACCAAGAGACCCAGTACTTC. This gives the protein CASSPTSDQETQYF.

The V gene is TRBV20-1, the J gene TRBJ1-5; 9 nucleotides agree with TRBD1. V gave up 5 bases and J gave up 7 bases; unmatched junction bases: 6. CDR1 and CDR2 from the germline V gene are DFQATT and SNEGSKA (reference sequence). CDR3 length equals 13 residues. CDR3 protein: CSASPGQGQPQHF. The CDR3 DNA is TGCAGTGCTTCCCCGGGACAGGGACAGCCCCAGCATTTT.

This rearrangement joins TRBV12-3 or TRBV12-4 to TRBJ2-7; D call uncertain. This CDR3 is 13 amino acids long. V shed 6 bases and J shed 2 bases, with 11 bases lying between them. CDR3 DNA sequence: TGTGCCAGCAGCCCTGAGGCAGCCTACGAGCAGTACTTC. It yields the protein CASSPEAAYEQYF.

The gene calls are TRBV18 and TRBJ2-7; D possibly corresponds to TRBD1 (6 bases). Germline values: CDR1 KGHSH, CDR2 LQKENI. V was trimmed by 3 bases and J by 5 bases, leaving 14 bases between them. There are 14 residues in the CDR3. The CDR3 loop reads CASSPWTAWDEQYF. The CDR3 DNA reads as TGTGCCAGCTCACCCTGGACAGCTTGGGACGAGCAGTACTTC.

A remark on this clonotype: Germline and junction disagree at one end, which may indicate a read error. This CDR3 is CASTLGVSNEKLFF. The CDR3 DNA reads TGTGCCAGCACCTTAGGGGTTTCTAATGAAAAACTGTTTTTT. The chain couples TRBV7-2 to TRBJ1-4, with D possibly being TRBD1 (5 bases). Looked up from germline, CDR1 is SGHTA and CDR2 is FQGNSA. This CDR3 region has 14 residues.

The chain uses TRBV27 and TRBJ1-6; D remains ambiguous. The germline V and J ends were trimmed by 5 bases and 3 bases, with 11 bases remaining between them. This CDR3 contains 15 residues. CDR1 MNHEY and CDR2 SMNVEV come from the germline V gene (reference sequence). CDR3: CASSPSGSYNSPLHF. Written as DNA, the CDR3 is TGTGCCAGCAGTCCGAGCGGCAGCTATAATTCACCCCTCCACTTT.

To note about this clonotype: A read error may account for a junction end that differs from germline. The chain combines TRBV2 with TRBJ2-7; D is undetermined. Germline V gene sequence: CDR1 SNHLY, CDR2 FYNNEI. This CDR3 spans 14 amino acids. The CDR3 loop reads CASSVYGDGYERYF. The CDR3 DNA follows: TGTGCCAGCAGTGTATATGGAGATGGCTACGAGCGGTACTTC.

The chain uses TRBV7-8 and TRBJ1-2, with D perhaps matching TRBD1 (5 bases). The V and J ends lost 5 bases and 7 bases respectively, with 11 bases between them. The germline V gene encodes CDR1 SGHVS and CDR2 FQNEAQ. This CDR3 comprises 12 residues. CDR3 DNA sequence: TGTGCCAGCAGCCCGGGGCACGGTGGCTACACCTTC. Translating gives CASSPGHGGYTF.

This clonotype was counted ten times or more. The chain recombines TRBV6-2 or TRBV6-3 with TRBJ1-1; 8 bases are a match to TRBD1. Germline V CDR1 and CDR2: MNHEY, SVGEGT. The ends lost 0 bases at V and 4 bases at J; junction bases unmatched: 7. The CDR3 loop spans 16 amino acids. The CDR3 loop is CASSYSRTGFSTEAFF. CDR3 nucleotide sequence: TGTGCCAGCAGTTACTCGCGGACAGGGTTCTCCACTGAAGCTTTCTTT.

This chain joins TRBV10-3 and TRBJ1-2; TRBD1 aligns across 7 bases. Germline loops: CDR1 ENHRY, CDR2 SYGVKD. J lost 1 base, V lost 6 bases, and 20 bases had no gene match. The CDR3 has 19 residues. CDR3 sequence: CAISEHAPTDRAHNYGYTF. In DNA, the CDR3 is TGTGCCATCAGCGAACATGCCCCCACTGACAGGGCCCATAACTATGGCTACACCTTC.

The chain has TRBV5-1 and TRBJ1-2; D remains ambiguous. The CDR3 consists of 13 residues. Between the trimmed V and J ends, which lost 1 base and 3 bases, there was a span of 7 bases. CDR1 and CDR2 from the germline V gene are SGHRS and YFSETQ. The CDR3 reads CASSLFRYYGYTF. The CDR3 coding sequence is TGCGCCAGCAGCTTGTTCAGGTACTATGGCTACACCTTC. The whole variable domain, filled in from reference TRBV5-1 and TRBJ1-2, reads KAGVTQTPRYLIKTRGQQVTLSCSPISGHRSVSWYQQTPGQGLQFLFEYFSETQRNKGNFPGRFSGRQFSNSRSEMNVSTLELGDSALYLCASSLFRYYGYTFGSGTRLTVV.

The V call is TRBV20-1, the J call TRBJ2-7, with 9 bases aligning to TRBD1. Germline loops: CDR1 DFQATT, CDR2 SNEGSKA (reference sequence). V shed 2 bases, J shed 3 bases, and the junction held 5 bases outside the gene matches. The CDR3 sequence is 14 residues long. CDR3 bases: TGCAGTGCTAGACCTCGGACAGGGGACTACGAGCAGTACTTC. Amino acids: CSARPRTGDYEQYF.

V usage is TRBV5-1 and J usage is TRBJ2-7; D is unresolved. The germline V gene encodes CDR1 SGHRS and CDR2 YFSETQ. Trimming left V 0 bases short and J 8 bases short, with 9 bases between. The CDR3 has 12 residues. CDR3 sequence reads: CASSLDIGQQYF. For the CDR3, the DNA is TGCGCCAGCAGCTTGGACATTGGGCAGCAGTACTTC. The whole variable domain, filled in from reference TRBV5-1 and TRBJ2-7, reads KAGVTQTPRYLIKTRGQQVTLSCSPISGHRSVSWYQQTPGQGLQFLFEYFSETQRNKGNFPGRFSGRQFSNSRSEMNVSTLELGDSALYLCASSLDIGQQYFGPGTRLTVT.

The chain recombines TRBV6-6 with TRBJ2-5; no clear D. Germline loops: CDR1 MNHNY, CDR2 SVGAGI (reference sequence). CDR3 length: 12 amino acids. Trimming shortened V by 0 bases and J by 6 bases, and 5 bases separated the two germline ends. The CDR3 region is CASSYSSQTQYF. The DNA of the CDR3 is TGTGCCAGCAGTTACTCCTCGCAGACCCAGTACTTC.

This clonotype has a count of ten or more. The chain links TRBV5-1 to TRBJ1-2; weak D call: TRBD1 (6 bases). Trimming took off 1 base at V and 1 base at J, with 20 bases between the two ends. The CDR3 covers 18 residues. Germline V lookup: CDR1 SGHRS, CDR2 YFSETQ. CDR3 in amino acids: CASSLFGGRRRINYGYTF. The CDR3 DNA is TGCGCCAGCAGCTTGTTCGGGGGGCGAAGAAGAATTAACTATGGCTACACCTTC.

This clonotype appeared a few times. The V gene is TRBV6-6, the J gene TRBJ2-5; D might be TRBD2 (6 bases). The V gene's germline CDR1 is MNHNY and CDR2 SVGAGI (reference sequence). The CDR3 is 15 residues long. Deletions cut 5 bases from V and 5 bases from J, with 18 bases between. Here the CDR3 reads CASSRPGLEGETQYF. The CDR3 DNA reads TGTGCCAGCAGTCGACCGGGACTCGAGGGGGAGACCCAGTACTTC.

The CDR3 DNA reads as TGTGCCAGCAGCCGACGGGTGGGGGCCGGGGAGCTGTTTTTT. Translation: CASSRRVGAGELFF. The chain is built from TRBV12-3 or TRBV12-4 and TRBJ2-2; tentatively, D is TRBD1 or TRBD2 (5 bases each). The length of the CDR3 is 14 residues. V was pared by 6 bases and J by 6 bases, with 14 bases between.

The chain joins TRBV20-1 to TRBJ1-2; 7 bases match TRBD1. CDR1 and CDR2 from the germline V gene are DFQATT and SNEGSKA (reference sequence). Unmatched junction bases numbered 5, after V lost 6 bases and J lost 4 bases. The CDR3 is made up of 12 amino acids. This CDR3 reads CSATTGIYGYTF. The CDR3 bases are TGCAGTGCAACGACAGGGATCTATGGCTACACCTTC.

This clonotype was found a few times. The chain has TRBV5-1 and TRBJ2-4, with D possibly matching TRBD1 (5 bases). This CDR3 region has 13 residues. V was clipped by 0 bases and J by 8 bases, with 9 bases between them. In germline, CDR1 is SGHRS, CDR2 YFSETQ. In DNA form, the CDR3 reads TGCGCCAGCAGCTTGGCTCAGGGTGACATTCAGTACTTC. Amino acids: CASSLAQGDIQYF.

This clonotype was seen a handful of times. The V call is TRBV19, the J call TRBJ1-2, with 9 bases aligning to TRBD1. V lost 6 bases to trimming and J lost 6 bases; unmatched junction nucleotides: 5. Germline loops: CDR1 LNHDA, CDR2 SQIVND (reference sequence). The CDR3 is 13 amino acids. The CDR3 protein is CASRIQGADGYTF. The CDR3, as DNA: TGTGCCAGTAGGATACAGGGGGCAGATGGCTACACCTTC. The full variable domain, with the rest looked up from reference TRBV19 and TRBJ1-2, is DGGITQSPKYLFRKEGQNVTLSCEQNLNHDAMYWYRQDPGQGLRLIYYSQIVNDFQKGDIAEGYSVSREKKESFPLTVTSAQKNPTAFYLCASRIQGADGYTFGSGTRLTVV.

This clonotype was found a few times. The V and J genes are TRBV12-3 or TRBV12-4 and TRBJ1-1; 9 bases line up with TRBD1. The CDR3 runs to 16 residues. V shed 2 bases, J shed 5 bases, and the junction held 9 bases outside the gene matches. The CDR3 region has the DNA TGTGCCAGCAGTTTACCTGACAGGGGGGGAAAAACTGAAGCTTTCTTT. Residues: CASSLPDRGGKTEAFF.

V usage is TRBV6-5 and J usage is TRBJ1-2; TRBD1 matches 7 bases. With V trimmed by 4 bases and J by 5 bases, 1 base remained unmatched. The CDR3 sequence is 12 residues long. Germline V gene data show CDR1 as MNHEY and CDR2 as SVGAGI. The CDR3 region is CASSSTGYGYTF. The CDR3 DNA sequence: TGTGCCAGCAGTTCGACAGGGTATGGCTACACCTTC.

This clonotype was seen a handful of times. CDR3 nucleotides: TGCGCCAGCAGCTTGTTAGATAACTATGGCTACACCTTC. Its translation is CASSLLDNYGYTF. The chain uses TRBV5-1 and TRBJ1-2; D remains unclear. The length of the CDR3 is 13 residues. Germline V gene lookup returns CDR1 SGHRS and CDR2 YFSETQ. Trimming removed 1 base at V and 1 base at J, with 5 bases between.

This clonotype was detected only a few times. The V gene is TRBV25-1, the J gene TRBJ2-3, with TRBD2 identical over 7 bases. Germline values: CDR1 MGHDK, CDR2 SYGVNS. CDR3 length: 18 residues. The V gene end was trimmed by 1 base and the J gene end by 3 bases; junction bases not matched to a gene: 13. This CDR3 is CASSELTSGTLGTDTQYF. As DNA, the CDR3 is TGTGCCAGCAGTGAATTGACGAGCGGGACCCTTGGGACAGATACGCAGTATTTT.

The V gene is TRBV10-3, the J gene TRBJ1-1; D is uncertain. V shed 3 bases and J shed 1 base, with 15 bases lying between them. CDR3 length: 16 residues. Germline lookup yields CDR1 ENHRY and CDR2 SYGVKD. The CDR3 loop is CAISDIWQAGNTEAFF. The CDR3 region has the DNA TGTGCCATCAGTGATATCTGGCAGGCAGGGAACACTGAAGCTTTCTTT.

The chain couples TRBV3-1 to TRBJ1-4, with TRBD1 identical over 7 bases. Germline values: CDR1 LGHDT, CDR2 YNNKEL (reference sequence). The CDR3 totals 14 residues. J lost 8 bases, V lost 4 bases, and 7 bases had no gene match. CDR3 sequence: CASSPRRGREKLFF. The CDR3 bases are TGTGCCAGCAGCCCACGAAGGGGGCGCGAAAAACTGTTTTTT.

The DNA for the CDR3 is TGTGCCAGCAACGCCCGGCGGGAGAAAAACAATGAGCAGTTCTTC. Its translation: CASNARREKNNEQFF. V gene TRBV21-1 combines with J gene TRBJ2-1; TRBD2, as called in the table, went unchecked against the DNA. TRBV21-1 is listed as a pseudogene. The CDR3 is 15 amino acids.